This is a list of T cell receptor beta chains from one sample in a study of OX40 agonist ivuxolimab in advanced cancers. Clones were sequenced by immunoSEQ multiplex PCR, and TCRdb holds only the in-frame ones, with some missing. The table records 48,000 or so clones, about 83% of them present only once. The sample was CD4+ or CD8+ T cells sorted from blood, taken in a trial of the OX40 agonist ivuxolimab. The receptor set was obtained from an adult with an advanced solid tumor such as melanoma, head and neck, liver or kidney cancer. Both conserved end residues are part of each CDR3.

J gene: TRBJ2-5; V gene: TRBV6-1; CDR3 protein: CASSEPETQYF
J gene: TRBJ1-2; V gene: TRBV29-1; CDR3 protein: CSVGQGDGYTF
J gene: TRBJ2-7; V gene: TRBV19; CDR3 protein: CASSGSGLPPSEQYF
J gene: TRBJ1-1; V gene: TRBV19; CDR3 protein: CASSILAGGTGTEAFF
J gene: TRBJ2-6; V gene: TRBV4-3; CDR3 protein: CASSQDKHYGANVLTF
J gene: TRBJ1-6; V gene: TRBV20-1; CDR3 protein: CSGSSHSPLHF
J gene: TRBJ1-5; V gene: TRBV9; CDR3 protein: CASSAGGGLQPQHF
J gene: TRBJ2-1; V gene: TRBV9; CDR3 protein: CASSVGSWGHNEQFF
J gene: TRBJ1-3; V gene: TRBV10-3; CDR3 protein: CAISEGTADPTTIYF
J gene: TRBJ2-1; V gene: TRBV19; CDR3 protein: CATRSRGAPYNEQFF
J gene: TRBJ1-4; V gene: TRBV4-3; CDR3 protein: CASSQFSRTNEKLFF
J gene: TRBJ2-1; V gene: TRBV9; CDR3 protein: CASSSGGLEQFF
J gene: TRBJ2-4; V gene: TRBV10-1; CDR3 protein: CASSESRGGHGIQYF
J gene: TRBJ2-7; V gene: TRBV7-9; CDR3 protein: CASSLHRGWEEQYF
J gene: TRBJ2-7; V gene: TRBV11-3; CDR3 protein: CASSLAGGLYEQYF
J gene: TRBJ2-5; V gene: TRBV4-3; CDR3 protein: CASSQDVGYQETQYF
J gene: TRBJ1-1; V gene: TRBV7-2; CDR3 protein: CASSRNPTVNTEAFF
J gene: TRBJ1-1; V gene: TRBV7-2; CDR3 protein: CASSRPRRGTEAFF
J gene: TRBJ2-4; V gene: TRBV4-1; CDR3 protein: CASAPGTAKNIQYF
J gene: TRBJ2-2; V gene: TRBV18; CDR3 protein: CASSPQNTGELFF
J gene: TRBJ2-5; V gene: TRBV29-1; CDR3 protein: CSGRLAGQETQYF
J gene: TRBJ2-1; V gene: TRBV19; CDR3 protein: CASSPLAGGDNEQFF
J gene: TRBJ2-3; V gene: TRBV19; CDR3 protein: CASSVSGTDTQYF
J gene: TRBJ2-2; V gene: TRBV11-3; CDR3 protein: CASSLGRPNTGELFF
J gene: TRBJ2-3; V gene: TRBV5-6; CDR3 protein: CASSLGSTDTQYF